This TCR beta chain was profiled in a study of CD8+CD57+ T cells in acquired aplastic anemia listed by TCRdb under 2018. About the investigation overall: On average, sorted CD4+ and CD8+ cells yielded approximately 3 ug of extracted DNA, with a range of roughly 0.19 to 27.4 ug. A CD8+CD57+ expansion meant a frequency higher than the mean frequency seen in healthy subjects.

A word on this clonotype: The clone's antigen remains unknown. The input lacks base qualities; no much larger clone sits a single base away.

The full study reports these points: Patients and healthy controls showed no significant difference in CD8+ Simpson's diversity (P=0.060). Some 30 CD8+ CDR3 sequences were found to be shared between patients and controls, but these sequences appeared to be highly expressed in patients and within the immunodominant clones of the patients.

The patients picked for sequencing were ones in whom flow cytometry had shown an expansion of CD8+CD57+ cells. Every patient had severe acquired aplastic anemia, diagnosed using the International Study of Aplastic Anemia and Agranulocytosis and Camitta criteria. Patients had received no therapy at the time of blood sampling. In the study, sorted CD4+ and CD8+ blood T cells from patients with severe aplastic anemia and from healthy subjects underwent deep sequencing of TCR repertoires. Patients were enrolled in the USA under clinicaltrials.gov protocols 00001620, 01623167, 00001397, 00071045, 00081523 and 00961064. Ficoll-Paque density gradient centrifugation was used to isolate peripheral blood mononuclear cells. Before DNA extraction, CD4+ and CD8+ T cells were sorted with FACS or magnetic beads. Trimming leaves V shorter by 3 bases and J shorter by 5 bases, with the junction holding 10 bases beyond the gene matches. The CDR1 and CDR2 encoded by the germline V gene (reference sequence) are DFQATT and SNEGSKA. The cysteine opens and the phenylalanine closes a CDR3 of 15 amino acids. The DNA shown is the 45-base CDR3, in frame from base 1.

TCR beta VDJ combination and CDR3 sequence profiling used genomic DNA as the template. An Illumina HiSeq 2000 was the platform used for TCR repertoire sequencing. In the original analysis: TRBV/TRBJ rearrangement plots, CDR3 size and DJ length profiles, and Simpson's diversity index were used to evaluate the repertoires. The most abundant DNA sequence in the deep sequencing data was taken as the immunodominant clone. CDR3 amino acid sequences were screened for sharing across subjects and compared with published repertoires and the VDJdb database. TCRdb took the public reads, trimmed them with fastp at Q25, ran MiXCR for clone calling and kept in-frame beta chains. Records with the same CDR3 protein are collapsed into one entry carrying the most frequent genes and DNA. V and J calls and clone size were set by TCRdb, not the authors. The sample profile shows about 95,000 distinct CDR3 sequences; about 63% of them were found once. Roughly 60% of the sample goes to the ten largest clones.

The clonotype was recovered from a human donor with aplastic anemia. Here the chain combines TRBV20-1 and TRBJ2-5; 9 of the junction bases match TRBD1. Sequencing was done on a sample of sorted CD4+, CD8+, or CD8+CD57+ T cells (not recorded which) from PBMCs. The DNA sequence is TGCAGTGCTAGGGACCACAGGGGGCGTGGGGAGACCCAGTACTTC. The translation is CSARDHRGRGETQYF.